The TCR beta chain described here comes from a study of T cells in Graves' hyperthyroidism and ophthalmopathy (dated by TCRdb to about 2019). Background on the whole study: Peripheral blood was sampled at the time of initial diagnosis, prior to any treatment. To identify distinguishing TCR V-J signatures, a discovery cohort of 90 to 100 patients was used, comprising 40 to 45 with Graves' ophthalmopathy and around 57 with stable Graves' hyperthyroidism. Prospective prediction of ophthalmopathy was tested in an independent validation cohort consisting of some 19 hyperthyroidism patients and around 16 patients who later progressed to ophthalmopathy. The 75 to 100 discovery patients were divided at random into training and test sets in a 7:3 ratio. Thyroid tissue and blood T-cell repertoires from roughly six Graves' hyperthyroidism patients were also compared in the study. After blood sampling, hyperthyroidism patients were treated with methimazole at a starting dose of 30 mg daily, and ophthalmopathy patients were treated with high-dose intravenous methylprednisolone. According to the paper, TCR Vbeta CDR3 sequencing was carried out on some 130 peripheral blood samples, which came from approximately 43 ophthalmopathy, 75 or so hyperthyroidism and roughly 17 progressor patients. On the study overall, not on this receptor specifically: Most expanded thyroid clonotypes (frequency above 0.001) were also detected in blood, a finding suggesting that blood repertoires may reflect thyroid immune responses. During validation, the model predicted progression to ophthalmopathy a median of approximately 6.5 months ahead of onset, with approximately 71% sensitivity and 72% to 80% specificity. No statistical method was used to set the sample size in advance, and investigators knew the group allocation. Ophthalmopathy was separated from stable hyperthyroidism by a 13 V-J signature model, with approximately 90% sensitivity and 81% to 82% specificity obtained in cross-validation and 80%/75% obtained in testing.

The TCR beta CDR3 regions were amplified from the RNA transcripts. For the first round of RT-PCR on the TCR CDR3, the HTBI primer set was used together with the Qiagen OneStep RT-PCR kit. A second multiplex PCR round built the libraries, followed by size selection and purification. Paired-end sequencing of the libraries was performed with 100 bp reads on an Illumina HiSeq2000. Concerning the study's data processing: Raw data were processed with SOAPnuke, discarding reads with adapters, uncalled bases, mean Phred below 15, or no exact constant-primer or identifier match. High-quality paired reads were merged using COPE v1.2.5, and each unique nucleotide sequence was defined as a clonotype. MiTCR v1.1 was used to align the clonotypes against IMGT TRBV, TRBD and TRBJ reference segments. Analysis was restricted to V-J combinations with a frequency above 0.0001, which covered 99% to 99.2% of repertoires. The TCS score was defined as the ratio of F50 (clonal expansion) to E x V (chaos), calculated using BLOSUM62-based TCRdist between CDR3 peptides within each V-J. Welch's t-statistics and random forest reduced approximately 520 V-J features to 13, which were used in a naive Bayes classifier (R e1071). The public reads were reanalyzed by TCRdb: fastp trimming at Q25, MiXCR alignment, in-frame beta chains only. When rows share a CDR3 protein, they turn into one entry using the most common DNA and genes. These V and J calls are TCRdb output, not the study's own analysis. This sample comprises hundreds of thousands of distinct CDR3 sequences, roughly 14% of them detected only once. The ten largest clones take up around 12% of the sample.

Deletion took 3 bases off V and 1 base off J, with a span of 6 bases between the germline ends. Measured from the cysteine to the phenylalanine, the CDR3 is 12 residues long. Kept here is only the CDR3 DNA, which spans 36 bases and is read in frame from base 1. CDR1 GTSNPN and CDR2 SVGIG are derived from the germline V gene (reference sequence). In the ophthalmopathy patients, disease was moderately to severely active, with a Clinical Activity Score of 3 or more, a NOSPECS grade of 4 or more, and a duration of less than 3 months. Patients with uncontrolled infections, other autoimmune diseases, pregnancy or lactation were excluded. Diagnoses were established on the basis of clinical symptoms, serum thyroxine and TRAb, thyroid ultrasound, and orbital computed tomography. Ficoll-Paque density gradient centrifugation was used to isolate PBMCs from around 10 ml of fresh peripheral blood. Trizol reagent was used to extract total RNA, and RNA quality was then checked on an Agilent 2100 Bioanalyzer.

This clonotype was observed at least ten times. Its antigen is currently not known. Within one base of it there is no much larger clone, and no base qualities were kept. The sequence was collected from a woman in her 50s with Graves' ophthalmopathy. Sample: blood. The rearranged segments are TRBV30 and TRBJ1-1, with the D gene uncertain. The DNA sequence is given as TGTGCCTGGAGCGTGAGGAACACTGAAGCTTTCTTT. This translates into CAWSVRNTEAFF.